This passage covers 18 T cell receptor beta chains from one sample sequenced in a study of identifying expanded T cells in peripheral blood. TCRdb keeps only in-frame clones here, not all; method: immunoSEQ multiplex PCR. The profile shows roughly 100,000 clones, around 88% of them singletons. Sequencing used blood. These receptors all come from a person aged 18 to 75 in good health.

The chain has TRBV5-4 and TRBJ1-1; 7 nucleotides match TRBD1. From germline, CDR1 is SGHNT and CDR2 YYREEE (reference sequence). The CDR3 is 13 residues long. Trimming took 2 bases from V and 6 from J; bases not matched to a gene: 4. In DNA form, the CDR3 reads TGTGCCAGCAGCTTCACAGGGGCGGCTGAAGCTTTCTTT. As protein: CASSFTGAAEAFF.

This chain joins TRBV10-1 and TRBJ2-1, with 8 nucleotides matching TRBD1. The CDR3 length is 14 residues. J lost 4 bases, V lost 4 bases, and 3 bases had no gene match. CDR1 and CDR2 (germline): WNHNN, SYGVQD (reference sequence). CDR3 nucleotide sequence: TGCGCCAGCAGTGTCAGACAGGGGTACAATGAGCAGTTCTTC. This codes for CASSVRQGYNEQFF.

The CDR3, as DNA: TGTGCCACACTCCGGGACGTCCCCGGGGAAAAACTGTTTTTT. It yields the protein CATLRDVPGEKLFF. The chain couples TRBV10-3 to TRBJ1-4; a possible D gene is TRBD1 (5 bases). CDR3 length: 14 amino acids. The ends were cut back, 10 bases at V and 8 bases at J, with 20 bases in the middle. Germline loops: CDR1 ENHRY, CDR2 SYGVKD.

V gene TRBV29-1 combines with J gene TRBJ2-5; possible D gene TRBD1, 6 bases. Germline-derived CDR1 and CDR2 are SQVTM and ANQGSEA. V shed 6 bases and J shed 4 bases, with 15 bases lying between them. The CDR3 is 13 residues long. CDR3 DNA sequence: TGCAGCGTCCGGGACGGCAGGGGAGAGACCCAGTACTTC. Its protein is CSVRDGRGETQYF.

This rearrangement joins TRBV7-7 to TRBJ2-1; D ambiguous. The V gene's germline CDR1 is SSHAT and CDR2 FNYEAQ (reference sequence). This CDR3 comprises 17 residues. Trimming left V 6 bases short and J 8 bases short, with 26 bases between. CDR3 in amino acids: CASRPAGSSDLLDEQFF. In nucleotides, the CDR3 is TGTGCCAGCAGACCGGCAGGAAGTAGTGATCTGCTAGATGAGCAGTTCTTC.

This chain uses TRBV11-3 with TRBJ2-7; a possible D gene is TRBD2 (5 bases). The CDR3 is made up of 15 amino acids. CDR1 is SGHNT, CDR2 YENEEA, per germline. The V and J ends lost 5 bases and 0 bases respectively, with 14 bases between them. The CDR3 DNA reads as TGTGCCAGCAGCGCCGGAGGTTCCTACTCCTACGAGCAGTACTTC. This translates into CASSAGGSYSYEQYF. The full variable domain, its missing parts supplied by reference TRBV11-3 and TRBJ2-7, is EAGVVQSPRYKIIEKKQPVAFWCNPISGHNTLYWYLQNLGQGPELLIRYENEEAVDDSQLPKDRFSAERLKGVDSTLKIQPAELGDSAVYLCASSAGGSYSYEQYFGPGTRLTVT.

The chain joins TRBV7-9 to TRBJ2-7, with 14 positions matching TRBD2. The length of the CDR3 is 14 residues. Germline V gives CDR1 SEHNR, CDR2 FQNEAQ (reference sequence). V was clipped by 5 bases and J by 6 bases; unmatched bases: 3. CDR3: CASSHGTSGGEQYF. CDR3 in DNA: TGTGCCAGCAGCCACGGGACTAGCGGGGGCGAGCAGTACTTC.

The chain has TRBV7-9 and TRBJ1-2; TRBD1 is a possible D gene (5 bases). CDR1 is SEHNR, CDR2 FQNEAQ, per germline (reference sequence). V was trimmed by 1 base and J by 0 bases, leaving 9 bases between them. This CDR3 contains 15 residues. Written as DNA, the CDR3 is TGTGCCAGCAGCTTAGGGGCAGGGCCTAACTATGGCTACACCTTC. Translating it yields CASSLGAGPNYGYTF. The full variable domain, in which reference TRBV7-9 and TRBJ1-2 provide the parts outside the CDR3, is DTGVSQNPRHKITKRGQNVTFRCDPISEHNRLYWYRQTLGQGPEFLTYFQNEAQLEKSRLLSDRFSAERPKGSFSTLEIQRTEQGDSAMYLCASSLGAGPNYGYTFGSGTRLTVV.

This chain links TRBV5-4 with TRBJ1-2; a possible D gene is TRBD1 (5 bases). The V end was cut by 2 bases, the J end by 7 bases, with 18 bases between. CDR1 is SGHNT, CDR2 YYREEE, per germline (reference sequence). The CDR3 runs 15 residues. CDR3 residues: CASSLPGPRLGGYTF. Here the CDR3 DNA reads TGTGCCAGCAGCTTACCGGGACCTCGCCTTGGTGGCTACACCTTC.

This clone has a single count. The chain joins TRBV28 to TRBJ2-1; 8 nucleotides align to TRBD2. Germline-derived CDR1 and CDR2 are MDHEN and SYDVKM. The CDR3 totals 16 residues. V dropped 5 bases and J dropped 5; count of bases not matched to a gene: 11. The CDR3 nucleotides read TGTGCCAGCAGTAGCGGGCTAGCGGGCTTTAACAATGAGCAGTTCTTC. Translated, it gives CASSSGLAGFNNEQFF.

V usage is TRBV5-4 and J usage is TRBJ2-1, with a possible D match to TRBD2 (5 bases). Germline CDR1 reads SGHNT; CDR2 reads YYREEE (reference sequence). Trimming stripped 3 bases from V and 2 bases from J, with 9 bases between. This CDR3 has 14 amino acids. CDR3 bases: TGTGCCAGCAGCTCAGAGGGTCCCTACAATGAGCAGTTCTTC. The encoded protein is CASSSEGPYNEQFF.

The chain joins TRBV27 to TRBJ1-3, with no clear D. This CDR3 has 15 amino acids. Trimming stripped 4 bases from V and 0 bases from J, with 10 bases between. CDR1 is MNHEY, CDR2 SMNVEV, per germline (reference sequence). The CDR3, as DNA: TGTGCCAGCAGTTCGTTTGGAAGCTCTGGAAACACCATATATTTT. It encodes CASSSFGSSGNTIYF.

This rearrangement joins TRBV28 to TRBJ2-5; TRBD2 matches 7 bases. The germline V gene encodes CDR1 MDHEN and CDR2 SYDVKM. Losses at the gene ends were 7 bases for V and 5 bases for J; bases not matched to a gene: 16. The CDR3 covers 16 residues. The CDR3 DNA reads TGTGCCAGCAACCAGGTCGGCGGGAGAGGACTTGAGACCCAGTACTTC. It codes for CASNQVGGRGLETQYF.

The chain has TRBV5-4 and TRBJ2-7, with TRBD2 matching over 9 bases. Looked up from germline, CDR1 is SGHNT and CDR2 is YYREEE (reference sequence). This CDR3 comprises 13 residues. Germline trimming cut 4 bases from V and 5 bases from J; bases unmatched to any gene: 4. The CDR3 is CASSGGGADEQYF. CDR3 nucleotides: TGTGCCAGCAGCGGCGGGGGGGCTGACGAGCAGTACTTC.

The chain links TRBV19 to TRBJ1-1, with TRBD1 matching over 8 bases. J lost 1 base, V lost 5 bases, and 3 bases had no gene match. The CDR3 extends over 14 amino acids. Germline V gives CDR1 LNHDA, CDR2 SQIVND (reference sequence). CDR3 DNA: TGTGCCAGTAGTCCTCAGGGGGCGAACACTGAAGCTTTCTTT. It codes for CASSPQGANTEAFF.

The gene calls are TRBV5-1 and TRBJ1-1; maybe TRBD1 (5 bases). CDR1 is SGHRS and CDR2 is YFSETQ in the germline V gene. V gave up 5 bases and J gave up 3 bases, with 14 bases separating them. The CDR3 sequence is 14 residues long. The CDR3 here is CASSSLGTDTEAFF. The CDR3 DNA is TGCGCCAGCAGTTCTCTCGGGACGGACACTGAAGCTTTCTTT.

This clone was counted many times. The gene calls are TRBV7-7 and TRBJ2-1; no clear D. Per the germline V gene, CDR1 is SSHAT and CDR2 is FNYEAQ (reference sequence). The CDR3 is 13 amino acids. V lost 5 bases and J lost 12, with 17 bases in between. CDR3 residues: CASSPTYVAGQFF. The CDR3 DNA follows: TGTGCCAGCAGCCCGACCTATGTAGCAGGGCAGTTCTTC.

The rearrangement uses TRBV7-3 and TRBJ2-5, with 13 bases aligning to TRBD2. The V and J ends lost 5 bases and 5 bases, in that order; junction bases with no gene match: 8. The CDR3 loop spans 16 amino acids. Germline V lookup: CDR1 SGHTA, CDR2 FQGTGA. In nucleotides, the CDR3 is TGTGCCAGCAGCCCTGGGACTAGCGGGATTTCGGAGACCCAGTACTTC. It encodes CASSPGTSGISETQYF.